The present TCR beta chain was sequenced within a study of CD8 T cells in Susac syndrome. Reverse transcription of about 0.45 to 1 ug RNA used random hexamers. Amplification of TCR beta CDR3 was carried out by immunoSEQ multiplex PCR, which covered 54 Vbeta and 13 Jbeta segments. Each CDR3 protein gets one entry after TCRdb re-called the immunoSEQ multiplex PCR reads with MiXCR. The sample records 160,000 or so distinct CDR3 sequences, just over 90% being singletons. From blood CD8+ and CD4+ T cells, the TCR beta chain was sequenced. Purification of the CD8+ and CD4+ T cells relied on negative isolation, and TEMRA cells underwent FACS enrichment. The CDR3 length is 15 residues. Germline CDR1 SGHDT, CDR2 YYEEEE. V shed 5 bases and J shed 0 bases, with 13 bases lying between them.

The V call is TRBV5-6, the J call TRBJ2-3; D gene uncertain. Sequenced: CD4+ T cells from PBMCs. The TCR comes from a human donor in good health. The CDR3 protein is CASSPVIPSTDTQYF. For the CDR3, the DNA is TGTGCCAGCAGTCCCGTGATTCCTAGCACAGATACGCAGTATTTT.